The rows below give T cell receptor beta chains drawn from one sample of a study of blood T cell repertoires in COVID-19. Some clones are missing from TCRdb's copy, which holds only in-frame ones; the method was immunoSEQ multiplex PCR. Here the sample spans hundreds of thousands of clones, 88% being singletons. The sample consisted of PBMCs or T cells enriched from blood (not recorded which). These receptors originate from a woman aged 25-40 years who had recovered from COVID-19. CDR3s include the opening cysteine and the closing phenylalanine or tryptophan. The D gene is left open where the match is weak. Clone sizes are given selectively: once, few, many, or a class where the clone is expanded.

cdr3_aa	cdr3_nt	v_call	j_call	clone_size	d_call
CASSVTGGYYEQYF	TGCGCCAGCAGTGTGACAGGGGGCTACTACGAGCAGTACTTC	TRBV10-2	TRBJ2-7	few	TRBD1
CASSRLAGDWAKIYEQYF	TGTGCCAGCAGCCGACTAGCGGGAGATTGGGCGAAGATCTACGAGCAGTACTTC	TRBV7-9	TRBJ2-7	-	TRBD2
CASSFVSNEQFF	TGTGCCAGCAGCTTCGTTTCCAATGAGCAGTTCTTC	TRBV5-4	TRBJ2-1	-	-
CASTARLVGQETQYF	TGTGCCAGCACCGCCCGACTAGTAGGGCAAGAGACCCAGTACTTC	TRBV7-2	TRBJ2-5	-	-
CASSGRQGLYGYTF	TGCGCCAGCAGCGGGCGACAGGGACTCTATGGCTACACCTTC	TRBV4-1	TRBJ1-2	-	TRBD1
CASSLGGSYEQYF	TGTGCCAGCAGTTTAGGAGGCTCCTACGAGCAGTACTTC	TRBV28	TRBJ2-7	-	-
CAWSGQLSGNTIYF	TGTGCCTGGAGTGGACAGCTCTCTGGAAACACCATATATTTT	TRBV30	TRBJ1-3	-	-
CASSFGGSGSGNTIYF	TGTGCCAGCAGTTTCGGCGGATCGGGCTCTGGAAACACCATATATTTT	TRBV28	TRBJ1-3	-	-
CASSQGGGPGGSGKYYEQYF	TGTGCCAGCAGCCAAGGAGGGGGCCCAGGCGGTTCAGGGAAATATTACGAGCAGTACTTC	TRBV9	TRBJ2-7	-	-
CASSLDYGGSSGNTIYF	TGTGCCAGCAGCTTGGATTACGGGGGGAGCTCAGGAAACACCATATATTTT	TRBV5-5	TRBJ1-3	-	-
CASSLTGVSSYNSPLHF	TGTGCCAGCAGCTTAACAGGGGTTAGCTCCTATAATTCACCCCTCCACTTT	TRBV7-6	TRBJ1-6	-	TRBD1
CASSSQTGVEDYGYTF	TGTGCCAGCTCATCTCAGACAGGGGTGGAGGACTATGGCTACACCTTC	TRBV18	TRBJ1-2	-	TRBD1
CSVEGGRGVDEQFF	TGCAGCGTAGAGGGCGGGAGGGGCGTGGATGAGCAGTTCTTC	TRBV29-1	TRBJ2-1	few	TRBD2
CASSISTSGSPGANVLTF	TGTGCCAGTAGTATTAGTACTAGCGGGAGCCCTGGGGCCAACGTCCTGACTTTC	TRBV19	TRBJ2-6	-	TRBD2
CASSSDRPNYGYTF	TGTGCCAGCAGCTCGGACAGGCCTAACTATGGCTACACCTTC	TRBV13	TRBJ1-2	-	TRBD1
CASSDQGAPYEQYF	TGCGCCAGCAGCGACCAGGGGGCGCCCTACGAGCAGTACTTC	TRBV5-1	TRBJ2-7	-	TRBD1
CASGPQRGKDEQFF	TGTGCCAGCGGACCACAGCGGGGGAAGGATGAGCAGTTCTTC	TRBV6-5	TRBJ2-1	once	TRBD2
CASSAAGRQGSGANVLTF	TGTGCCAGCAGCGCGGCAGGGCGGCAGGGCTCTGGGGCCAACGTCCTGACTTTC	TRBV11-3	TRBJ2-6	-	-
CASQVYGYTF	TGTGCCAGCCAGGTCTATGGCTACACCTTC	TRBV21-1	TRBJ1-2	few	-
CASSAQGLENYEQYF	TGTGCCAGCAGTGCCCAGGGACTGGAGAACTACGAGCAGTACTTC	TRBV28	TRBJ2-7	once	-
CASSLGEGNQPQHF	TGTGCCAGCAGCTTAGGGGAGGGCAATCAGCCCCAGCATTTT	TRBV13	TRBJ1-5	-	-
CASSQIAGASYNEQFF	TGCGCCAGCAGCCAAATAGCGGGAGCATCCTACAATGAGCAGTTCTTC	TRBV5-1	TRBJ2-1	-	TRBD2
CASSSQKTGSFSKNIQYF	TGTGCCAGCAGCTCGCAGAAGACAGGTTCTTTTAGCAAAAACATTCAGTACTTC	TRBV7-9	TRBJ2-4	-	-
CASSYNQGDGYTF	TGCGCCAGCAGCTATAACCAGGGGGATGGCTACACCTTC	TRBV5-1	TRBJ1-2	-	TRBD1
CASSLDWTPGGGYTF	TGTGCCAGCAGCTTGGATTGGACTCCCGGCGGTGGCTACACCTTC	TRBV5-6	TRBJ1-2	-	-
CASSLGQGRNQPQHF	TGTGCCAGCAGCTTAGGACAGGGTCGTAATCAGCCCCAGCATTTT	TRBV11-3	TRBJ1-5	-	TRBD1
CATSDLGRDTQYF	TGTGCCACCAGTGATTTGGGGAGGGATACGCAGTATTTT	TRBV24-1	TRBJ2-3	-	-
CASNLAGDINYGYTF	TGTGCCAGCAACCTAGCAGGGGACATTAACTATGGCTACACCTTC	TRBV9	TRBJ1-2	few	-
CASRLTNQPQHF	TGTGCCAGCAGGCTTACTAATCAGCCCCAGCATTTT	TRBV6-5	TRBJ1-5	many	-
CASMPGGYEQYF	TGTGCCAGCATGCCCGGGGGGTACGAGCAGTACTTC	TRBV2	TRBJ2-7	-	TRBD2
CASSLVVGGDYGYTF	TGCGCCAGCAGCTTGGTTGTAGGGGGAGACTATGGCTACACCTTC	TRBV5-1	TRBJ1-2	-	-
CASSHALTTGLAGVGSYEQYF	TGTGCCAGCAGCCACGCCCTTACCACAGGACTAGCGGGAGTGGGGTCCTACGAGCAGTACTTC	TRBV7-6	TRBJ2-7	-	TRBD2
CASSAPQGGGYTF	TGTGCCAGCAGCGCCCCCCAGGGGGGCGGCTACACCTTC	TRBV9	TRBJ1-2	-	TRBD1
CASSLGPGSNSPLHF	TGCGCCAGCAGCTTGGGACCAGGTAGTAATTCACCCCTCCACTTT	TRBV5-1	TRBJ1-6	few	-
CASSEGRTGSAYGLFF	TGTGCCAGCAGTGAAGGGAGGACAGGGTCTGCTTATGGTCTGTTCTTC	TRBV6-1	TRBJ2-1	once	TRBD1
CASSSGGQAGDTQYF	TGTGCCAGCAGCTCGGGGGGGCAGGCAGGAGATACGCAGTATTTT	TRBV7-9	TRBJ2-3	-	TRBD2
CASNRAGGTSYEQYF	TGTGCCAGCAATCGAGCGGGAGGAACCTCCTACGAGCAGTACTTC	TRBV6-5	TRBJ2-7	once	TRBD2
CASSLEGVAAKNIQYF	TGTGCCAGCAGCTTGGAAGGGGTTGCGGCCAAAAACATTCAGTACTTC	TRBV5-6	TRBJ2-4	-	-
CASSLDQGYAIGQYF	TGCGCCAGCAGCTTGGACCAGGGGTACGCGATCGGGCAGTACTTC	TRBV5-1	TRBJ2-7	-	-
CASSPRLVGTNQPQHF	TGTGCCAGCTCACCACGGTTGGTGGGGACAAATCAGCCCCAGCATTTT	TRBV18	TRBJ1-5	-	-
CASSPSTGGVGSFSYEQYF	TGTGCCAGTAGCCCCTCGACAGGTGGGGTGGGGTCTTTCTCCTACGAGCAGTACTTC	TRBV19	TRBJ2-7	-	-
CASSLTSGGAYEQYF	TGTGCCAGCAGCTTAACTAGCGGGGGGGCCTACGAGCAGTACTTC	TRBV7-3	TRBJ2-7	-	TRBD2
CASSLFGTGGRQPQHF	TGTGCCAGCAGTTTATTCGGGACAGGGGGCCGTCAGCCCCAGCATTTT	TRBV28	TRBJ1-5	-	TRBD1
CASSSTGGGQPQHF	TGTGCCAGCAGCTCGACAGGGGGCGGTCAGCCCCAGCATTTT	TRBV7-2	TRBJ1-5	-	TRBD1
CASSILDSKAFF	TGTGCCAGTAGTATATTAGACAGCAAAGCTTTCTTT	TRBV19	TRBJ1-1	-	-
CASSITGGDSPLHF	TGTGCCAGCAGCATTACAGGGGGCGATTCACCCCTCCACTTT	TRBV25-1	TRBJ1-6	-	TRBD1
CASSFSGTGVYNEQFF	TGTGCCAGCAGCTTTTCCGGGACAGGGGTCTACAATGAGCAGTTCTTC	TRBV7-9	TRBJ2-1	-	TRBD1
CASSPLAGTKKETQYF	TGTGCCAGCAGCCCCCTGGCGGGCACAAAGAAAGAGACCCAGTACTTC	TRBV7-9	TRBJ2-5	-	-
CASSPKLVGTPSNYGYTF	TGTGCCAGCTCACCGAAACTTGTGGGGACACCTTCTAACTATGGCTACACCTTC	TRBV18	TRBJ1-2	-	-
CASSFRGGGYTF	TGTGCCAGCAGTTTTCGTGGCGGGGGCTACACCTTC	TRBV28	TRBJ1-2	-	-
CASSLASGVATGELFF	TGTGCCAGCAGCTTAGCTAGCGGGGTAGCTACCGGGGAGCTGTTTTTT	TRBV11-3	TRBJ2-2	-	TRBD2
CASSWPGGASTDTQYF	TGTGCCAGCAGTTGGCCGGGCGGGGCCAGCACAGATACGCAGTATTTT	TRBV5-6	TRBJ2-3	-	-
CASSQSGSSPYEQYF	TGTGCCAGCAGCCAAAGCGGGAGTAGCCCCTACGAGCAGTACTTC	TRBV9	TRBJ2-7	-	TRBD2
CASRGDRGRETQYF	TGTGCCAGCAGGGGGGACAGGGGGCGGGAGACCCAGTACTTC	TRBV7-4	TRBJ2-5	-	TRBD1
CASSVGPGSGANVLTF	TGTGCCAGCAGCGTAGGTCCGGGGTCTGGGGCCAACGTCCTGACTTTC	TRBV9	TRBJ2-6	-	-